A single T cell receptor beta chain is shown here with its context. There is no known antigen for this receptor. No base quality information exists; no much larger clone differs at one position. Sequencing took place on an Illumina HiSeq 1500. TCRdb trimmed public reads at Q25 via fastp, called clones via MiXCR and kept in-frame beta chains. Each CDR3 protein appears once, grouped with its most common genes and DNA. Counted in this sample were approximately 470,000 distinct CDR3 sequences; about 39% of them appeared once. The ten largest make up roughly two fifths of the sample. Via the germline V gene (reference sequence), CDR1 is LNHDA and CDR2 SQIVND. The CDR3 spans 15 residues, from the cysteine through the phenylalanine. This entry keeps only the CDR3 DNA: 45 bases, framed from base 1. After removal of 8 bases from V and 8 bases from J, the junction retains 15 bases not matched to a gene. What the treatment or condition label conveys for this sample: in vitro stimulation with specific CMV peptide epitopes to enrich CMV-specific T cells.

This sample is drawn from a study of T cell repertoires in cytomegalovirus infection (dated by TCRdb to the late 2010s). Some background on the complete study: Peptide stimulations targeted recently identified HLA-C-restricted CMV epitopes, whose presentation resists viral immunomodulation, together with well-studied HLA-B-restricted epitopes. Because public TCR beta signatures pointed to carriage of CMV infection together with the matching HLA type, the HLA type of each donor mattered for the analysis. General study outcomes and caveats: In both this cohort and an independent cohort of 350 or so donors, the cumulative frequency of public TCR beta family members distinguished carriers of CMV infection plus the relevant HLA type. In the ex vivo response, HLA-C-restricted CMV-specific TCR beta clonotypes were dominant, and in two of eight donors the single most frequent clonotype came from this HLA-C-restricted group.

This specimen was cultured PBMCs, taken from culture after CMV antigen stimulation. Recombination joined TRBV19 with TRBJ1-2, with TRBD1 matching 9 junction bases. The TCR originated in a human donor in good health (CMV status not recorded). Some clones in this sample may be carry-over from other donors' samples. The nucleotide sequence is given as TGTGCCAGTTTCCCACTTTCGGGACAGGGATCCGGCTACACCTTC. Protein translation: CASFPLSGQGSGYTF.